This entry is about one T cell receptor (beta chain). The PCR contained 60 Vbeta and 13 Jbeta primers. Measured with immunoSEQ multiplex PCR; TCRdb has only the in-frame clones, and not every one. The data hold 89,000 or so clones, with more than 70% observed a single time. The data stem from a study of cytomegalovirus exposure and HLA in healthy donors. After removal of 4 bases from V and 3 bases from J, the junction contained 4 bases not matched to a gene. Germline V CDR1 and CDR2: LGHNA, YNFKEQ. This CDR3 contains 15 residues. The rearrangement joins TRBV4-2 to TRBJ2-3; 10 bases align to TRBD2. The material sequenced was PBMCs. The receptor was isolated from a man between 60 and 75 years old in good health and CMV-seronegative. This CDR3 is CASSLSGGRTDTQYF. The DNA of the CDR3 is TGTGCCAGCAGCCTTAGCGGGGGGAGGACAGATACGCAGTATTTT.